Listed below are T cell receptor beta chains from one sample, sequenced in a study of T cells in Graves' hyperthyroidism and ophthalmopathy. TCRdb redid the calling of the multiplex PCR reads with MiXCR, one entry per CDR3 protein. The sample lists 600,000 to 700,000 distinct CDR3 sequences; around 15% were seen once. The sequencing sample was made of blood. The source of these receptors is a middle-aged woman with Graves' ophthalmopathy. The CDR3 runs from the conserved cysteine through the conserved F or W. D genes are given only for firm matches. Where a row states a size, it is once, few, many or the class of an expanded clone; other rows omit it.

TRBD1	many	TRBV7-2	TRBJ2-5	CASSPGTGGEQETQYF	TGTGCCAGCAGCCCCGGGACAGGGGGCGAGCAGGAGACCCAGTACTTC
.	many	TRBV6-1	TRBJ2-7	CASNHNYEQYF	TGTGCCAGCAACCACAACTACGAGCAGTACTTC
.	many	TRBV19	TRBJ1-1	CASSLRTNPHITEAFF	TGTGCCAGTAGTCTTCGGACCAACCCCCATATCACTGAAGCTTTCTTT
.	few	TRBV19	TRBJ2-7	CASSTAVHEQYF	TGTGCCAGTAGTACAGCGGTTCACGAGCAGTACTTC
TRBD1	many	TRBV28	TRBJ2-7	CASSARDSYEQYF	TGTGCCAGCAGCGCCCGGGACAGCTACGAGCAGTACTTC
TRBD2	many	TRBV6-4	TRBJ2-7	CASSAPVAGGPTYEQYF	TGTGCCAGCAGTGCTCCAGTAGCGGGAGGGCCGACCTACGAGCAGTACTTC
TRBD2	.	TRBV29-1	TRBJ2-2	CSVVGGAGAPGGELFF	TGCAGCGTTGTTGGAGGAGCGGGAGCCCCCGGCGGGGAGCTGTTTTTT
.	many	TRBV19	TRBJ2-7	CASSMSSGSYEQYF	TGTGCCAGTAGTATGTCGAGCGGCTCCTACGAGCAGTACTTC
TRBD1	many	TRBV24-1	TRBJ2-2	CATSDPGTGITGELFF	TGTGCCACCAGTGACCCCGGGACAGGGATTACCGGGGAGCTGTTTTTT
TRBD1	many	TRBV7-3	TRBJ2-2	CASSRTGTGRTGELFF	TGTGCCAGCAGCAGAACCGGGACAGGGCGCACCGGGGAGCTGTTTTTT
TRBD2	many	TRBV19	TRBJ2-7	CASSRTSGSVGSSYEQYF	TGTGCCAGTAGCCGGACTAGCGGGAGTGTTGGAAGCTCCTACGAGCAGTACTTC
.	many	TRBV7-2	TRBJ2-5	CASSFERARETQYF	TGTGCCAGCAGCTTCGAGCGGGCAAGAGAGACCCAGTACTTC
TRBD2	.	TRBV6-1	TRBJ2-7	CASSDGLALYEQYF	TGTGCCAGCAGTGACGGACTAGCGCTCTACGAGCAGTACTTC
.	many	TRBV20-1	TRBJ1-1	CSARAPNTEAFF	TGCAGTGCGAGGGCCCCGAACACTGAAGCTTTCTTT
.	many	TRBV28	TRBJ1-5	CASSLFRGVGHQPQHF	TGTGCCAGCAGTTTATTTCGTGGAGTGGGGCATCAGCCCCAGCATTTT
TRBD1	.	TRBV18	TRBJ1-3	CASSLQGDAGNTIYF	TGTGCCAGCTCACTCCAGGGGGACGCAGGAAACACCATATATTTT
.	once	TRBV12-3/TRBV12-4	TRBJ2-1	CASSLTGSYNEQFF	TGTGCCAGCAGTTTAACGGGCTCCTACAATGAGCAGTTCTTC
.	.	TRBV11-2	TRBJ2-7	CASSLGPGSEQYF	TGTGCCAGCAGCTTAGGCCCCGGGAGCGAGCAGTACTTC
.	few	TRBV6-1	TRBJ2-4	CALWRAKNIQYF	TGTGCCCTGTGGCGTGCCAAAAACATTCAGTACTTC
.	.	TRBV5-1	TRBJ1-1	CASRDDPRAGTEAFF	TGCGCCAGCAGAGATGATCCAAGGGCGGGAACTGAAGCTTTCTTT
.	many	TRBV6-1	TRBJ2-7	CASSERGAYEQYF	TGTGCCAGCAGTGAAAGGGGGGCCTACGAGCAGTACTTC
TRBD1	many	TRBV6-1	TRBJ2-5	CASTISGTGQETQYF	TGTGCCAGCACCATTTCCGGGACAGGGCAAGAGACCCAGTACTTC
.	many	TRBV7-3	TRBJ2-5	CASSSRDGGRETQYF	TGTGCCAGCAGCTCCCGGGACGGAGGGCGGGAGACCCAGTACTTC
.	.	TRBV28	TRBJ2-6	CASTLSAGANVLTF	TGTGCCAGCACTCTGAGTGCTGGGGCCAACGTCCTGACTTTC
.	few	TRBV11-3	TRBJ2-6	CASSLDGGLLTF	TGTGCCAGCAGCTTAGATGGGGGTCTCCTGACTTTC
TRBD1	many	TRBV7-2	TRBJ1-5	CASSFTGGQPQHF	TGTGCCAGCAGCTTTACAGGGGGGCAGCCCCAGCATTTT
.	.	TRBV30	TRBJ2-5	CAWSPGLWETQYF	TGTGCCTGGAGTCCCGGACTGTGGGAGACCCAGTACTTC
.	.	TRBV25-1	TRBJ1-1	CASRWSDTEALF	TGTGCCAGCAGATGGTCCGACACTGAAGCTTTGTTT
.	many	TRBV6-1	TRBJ1-5	CASRPTRSNQPQHF	TGTGCCAGCAGACCAACCAGGAGCAATCAGCCCCAGCATTTT
TRBD2	few	TRBV13	TRBJ2-7	CASSLGLTGSSGTYEQYF	TGTGCCAGCAGCTTAGGCCTAACCGGCTCTAGCGGAACCTACGAGCAGTACTTC
.	many	TRBV10-3	TRBJ2-2	CANSGTTNTGELFF	TGTGCCAATTCCGGGACCACCAACACCGGGGAGCTGTTTTTT
.	many	TRBV6-1	TRBJ2-7	CASSERSSFYEQYF	TGTGCCAGCAGTGAACGTTCTAGCTTCTACGAGCAGTACTTC
.	many	TRBV7-2	TRBJ2-7	CASSLLSGPYEQYF	TGTGCCAGCAGCTTACTTAGCGGCCCCTACGAGCAGTACTTC